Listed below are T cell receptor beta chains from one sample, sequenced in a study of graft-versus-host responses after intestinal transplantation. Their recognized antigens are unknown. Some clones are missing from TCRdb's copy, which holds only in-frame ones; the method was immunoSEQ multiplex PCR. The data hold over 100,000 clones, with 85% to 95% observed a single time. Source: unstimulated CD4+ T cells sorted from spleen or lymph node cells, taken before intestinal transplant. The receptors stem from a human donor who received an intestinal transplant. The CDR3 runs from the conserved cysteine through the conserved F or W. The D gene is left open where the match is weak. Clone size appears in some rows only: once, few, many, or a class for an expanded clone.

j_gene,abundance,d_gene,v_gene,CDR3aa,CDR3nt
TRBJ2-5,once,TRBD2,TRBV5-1,CASSLAWGGETQYF,TGCGCCAGCAGCTTGGCCTGGGGGGGGGAGACCCAGTACTTC
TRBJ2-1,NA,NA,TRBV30,CAWSVRLGNEQFF,TGTGCCTGGAGTGTACGGCTGGGCAATGAGCAGTTCTTC
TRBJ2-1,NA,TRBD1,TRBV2,CASSPGQGALNEQFF,TGTGCCAGCTCACCGGGACAGGGGGCGTTGAATGAGCAGTTCTTC
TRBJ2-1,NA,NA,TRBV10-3,CAISETFNEQFF,TGTGCCATCAGTGAGACCTTCAATGAGCAGTTCTTC
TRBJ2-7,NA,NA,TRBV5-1,CASSLDVTGVSEQYF,TGCGCCAGCAGCCTCGATGTGACCGGTGTATCCGAGCAGTACTTC
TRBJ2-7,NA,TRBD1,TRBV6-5,CASGGGVRVYEQYF,TGTGCCTCAGGGGGCGGCGTTAGAGTATACGAGCAGTACTTC
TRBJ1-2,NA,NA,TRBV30,CACRLTGYGYTF,TGTGCCTGTCGACTGACAGGCTATGGCTACACCTTC
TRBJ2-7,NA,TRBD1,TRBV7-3,CASSLGQGAPYEQYF,TGTGCCAGCAGCCTAGGACAGGGGGCTCCCTACGAGCAGTACTTC
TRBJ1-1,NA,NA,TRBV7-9,CASSRGRTEIMNTEAFF,TGTGCCAGCAGCCGCGGGAGGACAGAAATAATGAACACTGAAGCTTTCTTT
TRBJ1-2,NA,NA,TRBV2,CASSERLRYGYTF,TGTGCCAGCAGTGAACGGCTCAGATATGGCTACACCTTC
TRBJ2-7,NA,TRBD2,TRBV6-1,CASNKRLAGGREQYF,TGTGCCAGCAACAAAAGACTAGCGGGAGGACGCGAGCAGTACTTC
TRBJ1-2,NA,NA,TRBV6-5,CASSSWGGGYTF,TGTGCCAGCAGTTCTTGGGGGGGTGGCTACACCTTC
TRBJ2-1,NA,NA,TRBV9,CASSVAPRNEQFF,TGTGCCAGCAGCGTAGCCCCACGCAATGAGCAGTTCTTC
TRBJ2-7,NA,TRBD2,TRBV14,CASSRLAGGYEQYF,TGTGCCAGCAGCCGACTAGCGGGGGGCTACGAGCAGTACTTC
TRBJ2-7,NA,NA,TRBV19,CASSIRRGDIYEQYF,TGTGCCAGTAGTATCCGGCGGGGAGACATCTACGAGCAGTACTTC
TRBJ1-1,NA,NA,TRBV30,CAWSAKGTEAFF,TGTGCCTGGAGTGCCAAGGGCACTGAAGCTTTCTTT
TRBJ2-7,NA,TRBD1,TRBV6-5,CASSRDRGPNEQYF,TGTGCCAGCAGTCGGGACAGGGGGCCAAACGAGCAGTACTTC
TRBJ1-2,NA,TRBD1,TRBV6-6,CASSYQGQQNYGYTF,TGTGCCAGCAGTTACCAGGGACAGCAGAACTATGGCTACACCTTC
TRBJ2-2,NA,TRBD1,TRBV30,CAWSADRGTGELFF,TGTGCCTGGAGTGCGGACAGGGGGACCGGGGAGCTGTTTTTT
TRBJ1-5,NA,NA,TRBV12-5,CASGLVKGNSNQPQHF,TGTGCTAGTGGTTTGGTAAAGGGGAATTCCAATCAGCCCCAGCATTTT
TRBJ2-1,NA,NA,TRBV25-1,CASRPEPGRDNEQFF,TGTGCCAGCAGACCAGAACCTGGGAGAGACAATGAGCAGTTCTTC
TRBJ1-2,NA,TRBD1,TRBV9,CASSVEGARSYGYTF,TGTGCCAGCAGCGTAGAGGGGGCGCGGAGCTATGGCTACACCTTC
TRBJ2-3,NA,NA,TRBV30,CAWSGGLDTQYF,TGTGCCTGGAGTGGGGGGCTGGATACGCAGTATTTT
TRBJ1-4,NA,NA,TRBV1,CTSSQGTGSSEKLFF,TGCACCAGCAGCCAGGGGACAGGCTCGAGTGAAAAACTGTTTTTT
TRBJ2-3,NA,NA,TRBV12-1,CASSFAQGTSEGGGVTDTQYF,NA
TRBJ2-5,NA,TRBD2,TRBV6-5,CASSYSTGRARGTQYF,TGTGCCAGCAGTTACTCGACCGGGAGGGCCAGGGGGACCCAGTACTTC